This T cell receptor beta chain appears in the sequencing data of a study of PD-1 blockade in classical Hodgkin lymphoma. Regarding time point: cycle 4 day 1 (C4D1), after 6 weeks of nivolumab. Every patient relapsed after autologous stem cell transplantation, and brentuximab vedotin exposure varied. Sequenced by immunoSEQ multiplex PCR; TCRdb stores in-frame clones only, minus some. The sample comprises approximately 45,000 clones, 60% to 70% of which are singletons, and around 3% rests with the top ten. The sample in question was peripheral blood mononuclear cells (PBMCs), obtained before the fourth cycle of nivolumab. The origin of this receptor is a human donor with classical Hodgkin lymphoma.

The chain's CDR3 is CASSPGTGINEKLFF. CDR3 DNA sequence: TGTGCCAGCTCACCCGGGACAGGGATTAATGAAAAACTGTTTTTT. V and J are TRBV18 and TRBJ1-4; 9 bases agree with TRBD1. The V gene end was trimmed by 3 bases and the J gene end by 4 bases; junction bases not matched to a gene: 3. Germline-derived CDR1 and CDR2 are KGHSH and LQKENI. This CDR3 comprises 15 residues.